These 9 T cell receptor beta chains were all obtained from the same sample, sequenced in a study of T cell clones after liver transplantation. The data were produced by immunoSEQ multiplex PCR, yet TCRdb's version contains in-frame clones alone and is incomplete. The sample shows about 75,000 clones, less than 90% of them seen only once. The specimen was CD4+ T cells from blood, collected 48 months after liver transplant. Receptors were obtained from a human patient who received a liver transplant. Some of the T cells might come from the graft donor.

V usage is TRBV7-2 and J usage is TRBJ2-7, with 10 nucleotides matching TRBD1. Germline assignment: CDR1 SGHTA and CDR2 FQGNSA. The CDR3 consists of 14 residues. The trim removed 8 bases at V and 5 bases at J, leaving 9 bases unmatched. CDR3 loop: CASGKGQGLDEQYF. The DNA of the CDR3 is TGTGCCAGCGGTAAGGGACAGGGGCTCGACGAGCAGTACTTC.

CDR3 amino acids: CASRKTQTGELFF. In nucleotides, the CDR3 is TGTGCCAGCAGAAAGACTCAGACCGGGGAGCTGTTTTTT. This chain links TRBV5-4 with TRBJ2-2; no clear D gene. The CDR3 loop spans 13 amino acids. Germline V gene data show CDR1 as SGHNT and CDR2 as YYREEE (reference sequence). Trimming took off 5 bases at V and 5 bases at J, with 10 bases between the two ends. The variable domain in full, completed from reference TRBV5-4 and TRBJ2-2, reads ETGVTQSPTHLIKTRGQQVTLRCSSQSGHNTVSWYQQALGQGPQFIFQYYREEENGRGNFPPRFSGLQFPNYSSELNVNALELDDSALYLCASRKTQTGELFFGEGSRLTVL.

This chain connects TRBV7-3 to TRBJ2-6; D unclear. This CDR3 is built from 15 residues. Germline V gene sequence: CDR1 SGHTA, CDR2 FQGTGA. Trimming took 5 bases from V and 1 from J, leaving 9 bases between them. In DNA, the CDR3 is TGTGCCAGCAGCGCTGATGGATCTGGGGCCAACGTCCTGACTTTC. Translating it yields CASSADGSGANVLTF.

A few counts support this clone. The chain joins TRBV5-4 to TRBJ1-2; perhaps TRBD1 as D (5 bases). The CDR3 has 16 residues. Germline V CDR1 and CDR2: SGHNT, YYREEE (reference sequence). V shed 2 bases and J shed 3 bases, with 17 bases lying between them. As DNA, the CDR3 is TGTGCCAGCAGCTTCCCCGGTTGGGGGAAGGACTATGGCTACACCTTC. It translates to CASSFPGWGKDYGYTF. Full variable domain (outside the CDR3, taken from reference TRBV5-4 and TRBJ1-2): ETGVTQSPTHLIKTRGQQVTLRCSSQSGHNTVSWYQQALGQGPQFIFQYYREEENGRGNFPPRFSGLQFPNYSSELNVNALELDDSALYLCASSFPGWGKDYGYTFGSGTRLTVV.

V usage is TRBV5-1 and J usage is TRBJ2-5; 7 bases match TRBD2. Trimming took 0 bases from V and 4 from J; bases not matched to a gene: 9. The length of the CDR3 is 16 residues. From germline, CDR1 is SGHRS and CDR2 YFSETQ. The CDR3 region is CASSLAGRGDLETQYF. CDR3 nucleotides: TGCGCCAGCAGCTTGGCCGGACGGGGGGACCTAGAGACCCAGTACTTC.

V usage is TRBV28 and J usage is TRBJ1-2, with 7 bases that match TRBD1. CDR1 and CDR2 from the germline V gene are MDHEN and SYDVKM. Trimming at V came to 6 bases and at J to 3 bases, leaving 1 base not matched to a gene. The CDR3 is made up of 12 amino acids. This CDR3 reads CASSDRDYGYTF. CDR3 DNA: TGTGCCAGCAGCGACAGGGACTATGGCTACACCTTC.

V gene TRBV7-9 combines with J gene TRBJ2-3; D gene uncertain. This CDR3 contains 12 residues. CDR1 is SEHNR and CDR2 is FQNEAQ in the germline V gene (reference sequence). With 1 base removed from V and 8 bases from J, the gap between germline ends came to 7 bases. The CDR3 reads CASSLEVFTQYF. The CDR3 nucleotides are TGTGCCAGCAGCTTAGAAGTCTTTACGCAGTATTTT.

The V gene is TRBV5-4, the J gene TRBJ2-1; D possibly uses TRBD1 or TRBD2 (5 bases each). V gave up 4 bases and J gave up 7 bases, with 18 bases separating them. The CDR3 is 15 residues long. Germline CDR1 and CDR2: SGHNT and YYREEE (reference sequence). Here the CDR3 reads CASSVGRGRDNEQFF. DNA for the CDR3: TGTGCCAGCAGCGTGGGCCGGGGACGAGATAATGAGCAGTTCTTC. Looking up the rest from reference TRBV5-4 and TRBJ2-1 gives the full variable domain: ETGVTQSPTHLIKTRGQQVTLRCSSQSGHNTVSWYQQALGQGPQFIFQYYREEENGRGNFPPRFSGLQFPNYSSELNVNALELDDSALYLCASSVGRGRDNEQFFGPGTRLTVL.

There are a few counts of this clone. The chain links TRBV18 to TRBJ1-3, with D possibly matching TRBD1 (5 bases). CDR3 length: 15 amino acids. CDR1 and CDR2 (germline): KGHSH, LQKENI. The germline V and J ends were trimmed by 1 base and 0 bases, with 7 bases remaining between them. This chain's CDR3 is CASSPRQTSGNTIYF. The CDR3 DNA follows: TGTGCCAGCTCACCACGACAGACCTCTGGAAACACCATATATTTT.